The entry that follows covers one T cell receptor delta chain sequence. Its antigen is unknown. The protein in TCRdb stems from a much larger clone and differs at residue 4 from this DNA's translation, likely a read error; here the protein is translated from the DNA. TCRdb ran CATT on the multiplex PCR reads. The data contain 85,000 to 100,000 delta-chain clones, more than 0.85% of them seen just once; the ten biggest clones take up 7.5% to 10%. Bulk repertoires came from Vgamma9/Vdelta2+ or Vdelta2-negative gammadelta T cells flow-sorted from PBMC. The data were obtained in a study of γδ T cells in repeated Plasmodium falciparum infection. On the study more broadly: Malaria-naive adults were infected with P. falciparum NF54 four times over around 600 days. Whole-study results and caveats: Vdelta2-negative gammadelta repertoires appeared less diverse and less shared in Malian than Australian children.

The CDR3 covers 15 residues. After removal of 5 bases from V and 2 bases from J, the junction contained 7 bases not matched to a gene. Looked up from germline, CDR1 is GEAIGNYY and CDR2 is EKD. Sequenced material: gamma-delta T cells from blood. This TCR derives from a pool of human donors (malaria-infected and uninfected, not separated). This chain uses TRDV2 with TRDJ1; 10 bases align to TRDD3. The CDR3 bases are TGTGCCTGTGTCAATCTGGGGGATAAGACCGATAAACTCATCTTT. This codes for CACVNLGDKTDKLIF.